Below are 21 T cell receptor beta chains sequenced from a single sample in a study of T cells in Graves' hyperthyroidism and ophthalmopathy (dated by TCRdb to 2018 to 2020). The method was multiplex PCR. Sequencing was carried out with an Illumina HiSeq 2000. Amplification of TCR beta CDR3 regions was carried out from RNA transcripts. The TCR CDR3 was subjected to a first round of RT-PCR using the HTBI primer set and the Qiagen OneStep RT-PCR kit. In-frame beta chains were kept once TCRdb had trimmed the public reads at Q25 with fastp and called clones with MiXCR. Each entry is one CDR3 protein sequence, shown with its most common DNA and genes. The sample yields hundreds of thousands of distinct CDR3 sequences; around a third were counted once. The ten biggest clones cover approximately 31% of the sample. The sequencing input was blood. The receptors originated from a woman in her forties with Graves' hyperthyroidism.

The DNA of the CDR3 is TGTGCCAGCAGCCCCGGGCAGGGGAGGCAAGAGACCCAGCATTTT. Protein product: CASSPGQGRQETQHF. This chain joins TRBV9 and TRBJ1-5; D may be TRBD1 (6 bases). The V gene lost 4 bases and the J gene lost 11 bases, with 22 bases spanning the gap. The CDR3 is 15 residues long. The germline gives CDR1 SGDLS, CDR2 YYNGEE.

The genes are TRBV7-2 and TRBJ2-3; no clear D gene. Trimming took off 3 bases at V and 0 bases at J, with 7 bases between the two ends. CDR3 length equals 14 residues. Per the germline V gene, CDR1 is SGHTA and CDR2 is FQGNSA. The CDR3 DNA is TGTGCCAGCAGCTTTTCACCTAGCACAGATACGCAGTATTTT. This codes for CASSFSPSTDTQYF.

This clonotype turned up a few times. The DNA of the CDR3 is TGTGCCATCAGTTCCAGTGAGGGGCGAGGCTACACCTTC. Its protein is CAISSSEGRGYTF. The V gene is TRBV10-3, the J gene TRBJ1-2, with D possibly being TRBD1 (5 bases). Germline V gene data show CDR1 as ENHRY and CDR2 as SYGVKD. The CDR3 loop spans 13 amino acids. Trimming cost V 5 bases and J 8 bases, with 15 bases left between them.

This clonotype was counted only a few times. The chain couples TRBV9 to TRBJ2-7; D remains ambiguous. Trimming shortened V by 4 bases and J by 3 bases, and 11 bases separated the two germline ends. This CDR3 is built from 13 residues. Germline CDR1 SGDLS, CDR2 YYNGEE. The DNA for the CDR3 is TGTGCCAGCAGCTTTGAGGCGGACTACGAGCAGTACTTC. Translated, it gives CASSFEADYEQYF.

At least ten counts were recorded for this clonotype. V is TRBV7-2 and J is TRBJ1-1, with 7 positions matching TRBD1. Germline CDR1 reads SGHTA; CDR2 reads FQGNSA. V lost 5 bases, J lost 4 bases, and 4 bases stayed unmatched. The CDR3 runs to 13 residues. CDR3 bases: TGTGCCAGCAGCACCGACAGGGTCACTGAAGCTTTCTTT. Translation: CASSTDRVTEAFF. Complete variable domain (other parts from reference TRBV7-2 and TRBJ1-1): GAGVSQSPSNKVTEKGKDVELRCDPISGHTALYWYRQSLGQGLEFLIYFQGNSAPDKSGLPSDRFSAERTGGSVSTLTIQRTQQEDSAVYLCASSTDRVTEAFFGQGTRLTVV.

This clonotype was counted at least ten times. This may arise from a read error, as a much more abundant clone is one base away. The rearrangement links TRBV9 to TRBJ1-2; 10 bases line up with TRBD1. CDR1 SGDLS and CDR2 YYNGEE come from the germline V gene. The CDR3 runs to 15 residues. The chain's CDR3 is CTSSVRPGTGDGYTF. CDR3 DNA: TGTACCAGCAGCGTTCGTCCTGGGACAGGGGACGGCTACACCTTC.

At least ten counts were recorded for this clonotype. This chain connects TRBV24-1 to TRBJ1-1; D perhaps matches TRBD1 (6 bases). The ends were cut back, 6 bases at V and 4 bases at J, with 17 bases in the middle. Germline V gene sequence: CDR1 KGHDR, CDR2 SFDVKD. This CDR3 contains 15 residues. The CDR3 sequence: CATSRGDLKGTEAFF. The CDR3 DNA follows: TGTGCCACCAGTAGGGGGGACCTGAAAGGCACTGAAGCTTTCTTT.

This chain links TRBV19 with TRBJ1-3; D not resolved. Germline V CDR1 and CDR2: LNHDA, SQIVND (reference sequence). CDR3 length: 17 residues. V was pared by 3 bases and J by 0 bases, with 15 bases between. The CDR3 loop is CASSISVRRSSGNTIYF. DNA of the CDR3: TGTGCCAGTAGTATCTCAGTGAGACGGAGCTCTGGAAACACCATATATTTT.

The table lists this clonotype with a few counts. The J gene is TRBJ1-5, the V gene TRBV20-1; D gene ambiguous. Per the germline V gene, CDR1 is DFQATT and CDR2 is SNEGSKA (reference sequence). The CDR3 extends over 15 amino acids. The V gene lost 0 bases and the J gene lost 2 bases, with 11 bases spanning the gap. CDR3 bases: TGCAGTGCTAGAGATCTGCTTCTGGGCAATCAGCCCCAGCATTTT. Translating it yields CSARDLLLGNQPQHF.

This clonotype was detected many times. The V and J genes are TRBV20-1 and TRBJ2-2; the D gene is possibly TRBD1 (7 bases). This CDR3 spans 14 amino acids. V shed 2 bases and J shed 6 bases, with 13 bases lying between them. Germline assignment: CDR1 DFQATT and CDR2 SNEGSKA (reference sequence). The CDR3 here is CSARRPGGSGELFF. CDR3 sequence (DNA): TGCAGTGCTAGAAGGCCAGGGGGGTCCGGGGAGCTGTTTTTT.

This clonotype has ten or more counts. The chain couples TRBV5-1 to TRBJ2-7; no firm D call. This CDR3 is 14 amino acids long. Germline CDR1 reads SGHRS; CDR2 reads YFSETQ. V shed 2 bases and J shed 0 bases, with 9 bases lying between them. The CDR3 DNA reads as TGCGCCAGCAGCTTTGGACGACCCTCCTACGAGCAGTACTTC. This encodes CASSFGRPSYEQYF.

The chain couples TRBV10-3 to TRBJ2-5, with 7 bases fitting TRBD2. The CDR3 runs to 13 residues. Germline V gene lookup returns CDR1 ENHRY and CDR2 SYGVKD. CDR3 residues: CGSSLWGGETQYF. CDR3 DNA sequence: TGTGGCAGCAGTTTGTGGGGGGGAGAGACCCAGTACTTC.

This clonotype was seen repeatedly, ten times or more. The CDR3 coding sequence is TGTGCCAGTAGTATAACCGGACAGGGAGAATACGAGCAGTACTTC. This encodes CASSITGQGEYEQYF. The chain has TRBV19 and TRBJ2-7; 8 nucleotides align to TRBD1. The CDR3 contains 15 residues. J was trimmed by 4 bases and V by 2 bases; bases with no gene match: 7. Germline lookup yields CDR1 LNHDA and CDR2 SQIVND (reference sequence).

On this clonotype: One base away lies a much larger clone, so this may be a sequencing read error. The chain joins TRBV9 to TRBJ2-5, with D uncertain. This CDR3 is 13 amino acids long. The V gene's germline CDR1 is SGDLS and CDR2 YYNGEE. As DNA, the CDR3 is TGTGCCAGCAGCGTAGCCCTGGAAGAGACCCAGCACTTC. It specifies CASSVALEETQHF.

This clonotype was counted ten times or more. The CDR3 coding sequence is TGTGCCAGCGATCCGGACAGGGGAGGTAATTCACCCCTCCACTTT. Protein: CASDPDRGGNSPLHF. The genes are TRBV25-1 and TRBJ1-6; the match to TRBD1 covers 9 bases. V shed 8 bases and J 6 bases; nucleotides not matched to a gene: 8. The CDR3 length is 15 residues. In germline, CDR1 is MGHDK, CDR2 SYGVNS.

With regard to this clonotype: Compared with germline, one end of the junction differs, possibly owing to a read error. The genes are TRBV10-3 and TRBJ2-2, with D perhaps matching TRBD2 (7 bases). The CDR3 length is 14 residues. The V gene's germline CDR1 is ENHRY and CDR2 SYGVKD. The CDR3 coding sequence is TGTGCCATCGGGCATGGGGGGGGCACCTGGGAGCTGTTTTTT. This translates into CAIGHGGGTWELFF.

The chain carries TRBV4-1 and TRBJ1-2; the D is unclear. Germline V gives CDR1 MGHRA, CDR2 YSYEKL. CDR3 length: 14 residues. The germline V and J ends were trimmed by 2 bases and 4 bases, with 11 bases remaining between them. The CDR3 is CASSQTLTFYGYTF. DNA of the CDR3: TGCGCCAGCAGCCAAACACTGACCTTCTATGGCTACACCTTC.

The chain recombines TRBV12-3 or TRBV12-4 with TRBJ1-2; 7 bases agree with TRBD1. Trimming at V came to 3 bases and at J to 8 bases, leaving 3 bases not matched to a gene. The CDR3 is 12 residues long. The CDR3 sequence is CASSLTGRGYTF. In DNA form, the CDR3 reads TGTGCCAGCAGTTTGACAGGGAGGGGCTACACCTTC.

In its sample, this clonotype was seen a few times. The chain uses TRBV9 and TRBJ1-1; D may be TRBD1 (6 bases). This CDR3 has 14 amino acids. V lost 4 bases to trimming and J lost 4 bases, with 14 bases between them. Germline CDR1 and CDR2: SGDLS and YYNGEE. DNA for the CDR3: TGTGCCAGCAGCCCCCTCCTCAGGGGCACTGAAGCTTTCTTT. Translating gives CASSPLLRGTEAFF.

This clonotype came up many times. The chain has TRBV7-2 and TRBJ2-5; a weak D match, TRBD2 (5 bases). Trimming removed 10 bases from V and 4 bases from J, with 13 bases in between. The CDR3 loop spans 12 amino acids. Germline-derived CDR1 and CDR2 are SGHTA and FQGNSA. The CDR3, as DNA: TGTGCCATCTCGACTGGAGGAGAGACCCAGTACTTC. Its protein product is CAISTGGETQYF.

This clonotype was counted many times. The V and J genes are TRBV15 and TRBJ1-4; no clear D gene. Trimming removed 1 base from V and 7 bases from J, with 7 bases in between. CDR1 is LNHNV, CDR2 YYDKDF, per germline (reference sequence). CDR3 size: 13 residues. CDR3 region: CATSRGLGEKLFF. The CDR3 bases are TGTGCCACCAGCAGAGGGTTGGGTGAAAAACTGTTTTTT.